This is a list of T cell receptor beta chains from one sample in a study of cytomegalovirus exposure and HLA in healthy donors. This table comes from immunoSEQ multiplex PCR, and its TCRdb copy is limited to in-frame clones, with some not included. The profile covers tens of thousands of clones, with approximately 97% appearing a single time and around 1.6% taken by the ten largest. The specimen was PBMCs. Receptor source: a young woman in good health and CMV-seropositive. Both conserved end residues are trimmed from each CDR3. A D gene is named only where the DNA matches it firmly.

D gene	CDR3 length	V gene	J gene	CDR3 protein
-	13	TRBV27	TRBJ2-1	ASSFGGYLGDEQF
-	16	TRBV5-4	TRBJ2-3	ASSLATLIRGSTDTQY
-	15	TRBV4-1	TRBJ1-5	ASSPAPPRGLRQPQH
-	13	TRBV19	TRBJ2-1	ASSWRGQAYNEQF
-	12	TRBV25-1	TRBJ1-2	ASSDPGDNYGYT
-	11	TRBV10-2	TRBJ1-1	ASSRGMNTEAF
-	13	TRBV5-4	TRBJ1-4	ASSLEWGSNEKLF
-	11	TRBV6-1	TRBJ1-5	ASSVEGDQPQH
-	11	TRBV6-5	TRBJ1-1	ASSYSNQGLAF
TRBD2	14	TRBV9	TRBJ2-5	ASSDRLAGGRETQY
-	9	TRBV19	TRBJ2-1	ASRRMNEQF
TRBD1	11	TRBV19	TRBJ1-1	ASSKRTGGTTF
TRBD1	14	TRBV7-8	TRBJ1-4	ASSLGTGGANEKLF
-	12	TRBV29-1	TRBJ2-1	SVGGSAGINEQF
-	13	TRBV6-6	TRBJ1-1	ASSYAGYFDTEAF
TRBD1	12	TRBV7-9	TRBJ2-7	ASSPPGQRLEQY
-	17	TRBV7-8	TRBJ2-7	ASSLASGSFQGSSYEQY
-	12	TRBV10-1	TRBJ2-3	ASSESPQSDTQY
TRBD2	13	TRBV6-5	TRBJ2-7	ASSYRGSPTYEQY
-	15	TRBV28	TRBJ1-4	ASSLSRGPPTNEKLF
-	11	TRBV11-2	TRBJ2-3	ASSLANGMTQY
TRBD1	12	TRBV27	TRBJ1-1	ASSQDRGATEAF
-	12	TRBV7-8	TRBJ1-1	ASSFSGVNTEAF
TRBD2	13	TRBV28	TRBJ2-7	ASSLLATSSYEQY
TRBD1	13	TRBV10-3	TRBJ2-3	AISELDRASDTQY
-	13	TRBV19	TRBJ2-3	ASSWVGDSTDTQY
-	12	TRBV27	TRBJ1-1	ASSPPTRNTEAF
-	10	TRBV5-1	TRBJ1-2	ASSLGVRDFT
-	10	TRBV28	TRBJ1-1	ASSGAWTEAF
TRBD2	13	TRBV4-2	TRBJ2-5	ASSQSSGIGETQY
-	11	TRBV10-3	TRBJ1-2	ASHGRATDGYT
TRBD1	14	TRBV5-1	TRBJ1-6	ASSSVTQGRGSPLH
-	11	TRBV2	TRBJ1-1	ASTGQSYTEAF
-	10	TRBV29-1	TRBJ2-1	SVEDQGHEQF
-	8	TRBV29-1	TRBJ2-3	SVSTDTQY
-	10	TRBV11-2	TRBJ2-7	ASSRGSFEQY
TRBD2	13	TRBV28	TRBJ2-1	ASKGGLAGVNEQF
TRBD2	12	TRBV2	TRBJ2-1	ASSGLAGYNEQF
TRBD2	15	TRBV4-1	TRBJ2-3	ASSQGLAGGGADTQY
-	10	TRBV2	TRBJ1-1	ASSESPTEAF
TRBD2	14	TRBV5-8	TRBJ2-3	ASSLGAGPFTDTQY
TRBD2	13	TRBV7-8	TRBJ2-7	ASSHWTSGSYEQY
-	15	TRBV29-1	TRBJ2-6	SVEAGWGASGANVLT
TRBD1	11	TRBV7-9	TRBJ2-2	ASSAQGAGELF
-	13	TRBV4-2	TRBJ2-7	ASSQTRLSSYEQY
TRBD1	13	TRBV11-1	TRBJ1-1	ASSLNRGLGTEAF
-	13	TRBV7-7	TRBJ2-5	ASSLVISFNETQY
-	11	TRBV4-1	TRBJ2-1	ASSQEEYNEQF
-	12	TRBV2	TRBJ1-4	ASSEGRFNEKLF
-	11	TRBV29-1	TRBJ2-7	SVEDESSYEQY
TRBD1	14	TRBV4-2	TRBJ2-1	ASSQEGTGGHNEQF
TRBD1	13	TRBV7-2	TRBJ2-1	ASSLLGGVGDEQF
-	12	TRBV6-6	TRBJ1-5	ASSYETRGQPQH